Listed below are T cell receptor beta chains from one sample, sequenced in a study of cytomegalovirus exposure and HLA in healthy donors. The protocol was immunoSEQ multiplex PCR, while the TCRdb copy is restricted to in-frame clones and leaves out a portion. The top ten hold 4.3% of the sample, which has around 150,000 clones, roughly four fifths seen once. The specimen was PBMCs. The receptors were sampled from a man in his forties in good health and CMV-seronegative. CDR3s include the opening cysteine and the closing phenylalanine or tryptophan. D genes are given only for firm matches. Only part of the rows carry a size: once, few, many, or a class if the clone is expanded.

>TRBJ1-3|NA|TRBV7-9|NA
CASSPTASSFSGNTIYF
TGTGCCAGCAGCCCGACAGCATCCTCATTCTCTGGAAACACCATATATTTT
>TRBJ2-7|NA|TRBV4-1|TRBD2
CASSQETSGFSYEQYF
TGCGCCAGCAGCCAAGAGACTAGCGGTTTCTCCTACGAGCAGTACTTC
>TRBJ2-3|NA|TRBV7-9|NA
CASSLTTGLGDTQYF
TGTGCCAGCAGCCTCACCACAGGGTTAGGAGATACGCAGTATTTT
>TRBJ2-3|NA|TRBV5-1|TRBD2
CASSLAPGLVLSTDTQYF
TGCGCCAGCAGCTTGGCCCCGGGACTAGTTTTATCCACAGATACGCAGTATTTT
>TRBJ1-4|once|TRBV6-5|NA
CASSPTVNEKLFF
TGTGCCAGCAGTCCCACGGTTAATGAAAAACTGTTTTTT
>TRBJ1-3|NA|TRBV18|TRBD1
CASSAGQNRASGNTIYF
TGTGCCAGCTCTGCGGGACAGAATAGGGCAAGTGGAAACACCATATATTTT
>TRBJ2-2|NA|TRBV9|NA
CASSPQGTGELFF
TGTGCCAGCAGCCCCCAGGGCACCGGGGAGCTGTTTTTT
>TRBJ2-3|NA|TRBV6-1|TRBD2
CASSDPAGVTDTQYF
TGTGCCAGCAGTGATCCCGCGGGGGTCACAGATACGCAGTATTTT
>TRBJ1-1|NA|TRBV2|TRBD1
CASKGTGKLSTEAFF
TGTGCCAGCAAAGGGACAGGGAAATTATCCACTGAAGCTTTCTTT
>TRBJ2-3|once|TRBV5-5|TRBD1
CVSSLDRVDTQYF
TGTGTCAGCAGCTTGGACAGGGTGGATACGCAGTATTTT
>TRBJ2-1|NA|TRBV5-4|TRBD1
CASSQADRGHEQFF
TGTGCCAGCAGCCAGGCGGACAGGGGACATGAGCAGTTCTTC
>TRBJ2-7|NA|TRBV19|NA
CASSLGGDYEQYF
TGTGCCAGTAGTTTAGGCGGTGACTACGAGCAGTACTTC
>TRBJ2-1|few|TRBV30|TRBD2
CAWTRTGGTGEQFF
TGTGCCTGGACCCGGACGGGGGGTACCGGGGAGCAGTTCTTC
>TRBJ1-1|NA|TRBV10-2|NA
CASSDSGEGPEAFF
TGCGCCAGCAGTGATTCAGGGGAAGGCCCTGAAGCTTTCTTT
>TRBJ2-1|NA|TRBV7-8|TRBD1
CASRIDRGLDNEQFF
TGTGCCAGCAGAATCGACAGGGGGCTGGACAATGAGCAGTTCTTC
>TRBJ1-6|NA|TRBV6-5|TRBD1
CASSYRGTVNSPLHF
TGTGCCAGCAGTTACCGGGGGACAGTCAATTCACCCCTCCACTTT
>TRBJ2-7|NA|TRBV11-3|NA
CASSLVGGTVPLSYEQYF
TGTGCCAGCAGCTTAGTAGGGGGGACAGTACCGTTATCCTACGAGCAGTACTTC
>TRBJ2-7|NA|TRBV4-1|TRBD2
CASSRGGGSYEQYF
TGCGCCAGCAGCCGCGGGGGGGGGTCCTACGAGCAGTACTTC
>TRBJ2-1|NA|TRBV10-2|TRBD2
CASKGVLAGDNEQFF
TGCGCCAGCAAGGGCGTACTAGCGGGGGACAATGAGCAGTTCTTC
>TRBJ2-7|NA|TRBV5-6|TRBD2
CASSLGGGYEQYF
TGTGCCAGCAGCTTAGGCGGGGGCTACGAGCAGTACTTC
>TRBJ2-3|NA|TRBV2|TRBD2
CASRRTSGVIIGMNTQYF
TGTGCCAGCAGGCGGACTAGCGGGGTTATCATCGGCATGAATACGCAGTATTTT
>TRBJ2-7|NA|TRBV7-9|TRBD1
CASSRVQGGFYEQYF
TGTGCCAGCAGCAGAGTACAGGGGGGTTTCTACGAGCAGTACTTC
>TRBJ1-6|NA|TRBV9|TRBD1
CASSSKPGQPNNSPLHF
TGTGCCAGCAGCTCAAAACCGGGACAGCCAAATAATTCACCCCTCCACTTT
>TRBJ2-1|once|TRBV11-2|TRBD2
CASSLFTGTINEQFF
TGTGCCAGCAGCTTATTCACCGGGACTATAAATGAGCAGTTCTTC
>TRBJ1-5|NA|TRBV6-1|TRBD1
CASSEAWDRAGQPQHF
TGTGCCAGCAGTGAAGCTTGGGACAGGGCCGGTCAGCCCCAGCATTTT